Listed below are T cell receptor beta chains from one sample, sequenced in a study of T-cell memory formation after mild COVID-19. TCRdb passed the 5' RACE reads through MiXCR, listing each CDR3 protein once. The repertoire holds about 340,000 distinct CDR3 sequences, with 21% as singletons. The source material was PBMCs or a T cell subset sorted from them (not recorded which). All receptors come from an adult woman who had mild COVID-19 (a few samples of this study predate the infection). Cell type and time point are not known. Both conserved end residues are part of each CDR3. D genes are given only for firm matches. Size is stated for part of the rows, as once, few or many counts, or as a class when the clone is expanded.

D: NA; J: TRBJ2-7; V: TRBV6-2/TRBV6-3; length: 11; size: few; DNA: TGTGCCGCCAAAGAGGGGGGTGAGCAGTACTTC; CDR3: CAAKEGGEQYF
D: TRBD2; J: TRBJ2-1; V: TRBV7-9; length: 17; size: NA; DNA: TGTGCCAGCAGCACGCTAGCGGGGGGGAGCTCCTACAATGAGCAGTTCTTC; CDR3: CASSTLAGGSSYNEQFF
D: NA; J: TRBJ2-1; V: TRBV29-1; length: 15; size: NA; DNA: TGCAGCGTTGACCCAGGGGGGGGGTCCTACAATGAGCAGTTCTTC; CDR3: CSVDPGGGSYNEQFF
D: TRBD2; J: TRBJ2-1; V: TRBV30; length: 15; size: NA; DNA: TGTGCCTGGAGTTTAGCGGGAGCCTCCTACAATGAGCAGTTCTTC; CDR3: CAWSLAGASYNEQFF
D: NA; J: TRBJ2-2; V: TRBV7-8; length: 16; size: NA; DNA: TGTGCCAGCAGCTTAGCCATTGGCGCGAACACCGGGGAGCTGTTTTTT; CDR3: CASSLAIGANTGELFF
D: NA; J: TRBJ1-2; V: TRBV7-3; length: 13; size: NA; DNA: TGTGCCAGCAGCTTAAGTGGGGCTGGAGGCTACACCTTC; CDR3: CASSLSGAGGYTF
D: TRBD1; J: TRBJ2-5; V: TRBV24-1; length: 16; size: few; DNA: TGTGCCACCAGTGATCTGCCGGGACAGCAAAAAGAGACCCAGTACTTC; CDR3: CATSDLPGQQKETQYF
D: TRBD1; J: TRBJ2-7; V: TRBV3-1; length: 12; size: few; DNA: TGTGCCAGCAGCCAAGGGACAGGTACGACCTACTTC; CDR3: CASSQGTGTTYF
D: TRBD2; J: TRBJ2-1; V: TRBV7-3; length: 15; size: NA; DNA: TGTGCCAGCAGCTTACAGGGGACTAGCGATCACGAGCAGTTCTTC; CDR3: CASSLQGTSDHEQFF
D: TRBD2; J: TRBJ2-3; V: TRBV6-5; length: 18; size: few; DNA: TGTGCCAGCAGTTACTCCCCTTTCCTAGCGGGAAGCGCAGATACGCAGTATTTT; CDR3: CASSYSPFLAGSADTQYF
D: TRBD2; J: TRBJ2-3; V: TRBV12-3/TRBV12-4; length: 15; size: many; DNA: TGTGCCAGCAAGCCTAGCGGGAGATGGAGTGATACGCAGTATTTT; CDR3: CASKPSGRWSDTQYF
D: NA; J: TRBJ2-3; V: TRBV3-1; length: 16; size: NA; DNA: TGTGCCAGCAGCACGCCGGACTCGAGGTTCACAGATACGCAGTATTTT; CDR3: CASSTPDSRFTDTQYF
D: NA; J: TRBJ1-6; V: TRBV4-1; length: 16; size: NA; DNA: TGCGCCAGCAGCCCCCTGGGTCAATTCCCAAATTCACCCCTCCACTTT; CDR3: CASSPLGQFPNSPLHF
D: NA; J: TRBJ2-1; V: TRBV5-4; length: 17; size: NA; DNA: TGTGCCAGCAGCTTGAGGGGGGGCCCCACATCCTACAATGAGCAGTTCTTC; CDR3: CASSLRGGPTSYNEQFF
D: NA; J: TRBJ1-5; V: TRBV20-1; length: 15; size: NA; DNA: TGCAGTGCTAGTCAAACAGGGCCCCGCAATCAGCCCCAGCATTTT; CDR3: CSASQTGPRNQPQHF
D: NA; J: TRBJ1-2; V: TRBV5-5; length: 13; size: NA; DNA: TGTGCCAGCAGCTTGAGCGAAAACTATGGCTACACCTTC; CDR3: CASSLSENYGYTF
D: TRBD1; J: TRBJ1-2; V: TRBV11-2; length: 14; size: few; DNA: TGTGCCAGCAGCCCCAGGACAGGCCAGCAAGGCTACACCTTC; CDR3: CASSPRTGQQGYTF
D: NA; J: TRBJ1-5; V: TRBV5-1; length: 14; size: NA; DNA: TGCGCCAGCAGCTTGGGGACCTTCGGTCAGCCCCAGCATTTT; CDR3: CASSLGTFGQPQHF
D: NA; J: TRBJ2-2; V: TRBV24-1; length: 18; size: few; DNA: TGTGCCACCAGTGATTTGAGCGGAATGGGGAGAGACACCGGGGAGCTGTTTTTT; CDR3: CATSDLSGMGRDTGELFF
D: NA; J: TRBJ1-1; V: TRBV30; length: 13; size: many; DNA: TGTGCCTGGAGTGTGTCAGTGAACACTGAAGCTTTCTTT; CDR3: CAWSVSVNTEAFF
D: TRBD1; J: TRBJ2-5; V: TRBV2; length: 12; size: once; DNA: TGTGCCAGCAGACAGGGGAGAGAGACCCAGTACTTC; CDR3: CASRQGRETQYF
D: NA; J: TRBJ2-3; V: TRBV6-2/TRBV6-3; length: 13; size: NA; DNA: TGTGCCGGAATGGACAGCTTCACAGATACGCAGTATTTT; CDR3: CAGMDSFTDTQYF
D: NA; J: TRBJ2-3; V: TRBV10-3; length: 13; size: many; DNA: TGTGCCATCAGGGATCAACAAACAGATACGCAGTATTTT; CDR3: CAIRDQQTDTQYF
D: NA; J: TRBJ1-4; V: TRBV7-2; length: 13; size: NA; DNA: TGTGCCAGCAGCTTTGGATCCCATGAAAAACTGTTTTTT; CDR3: CASSFGSHEKLFF
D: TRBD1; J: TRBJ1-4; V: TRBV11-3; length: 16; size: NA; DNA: TGTGCCAGCAGCTCTAGGGGGCCAGGGGAGAATGAAAAACTGTTTTTT; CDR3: CASSSRGPGENEKLFF
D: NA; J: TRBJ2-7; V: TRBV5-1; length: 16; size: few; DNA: TGCGCCAGCAGCTTGGCCCTCGGGACGGATCCCTACGAGCAGTACTTC; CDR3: CASSLALGTDPYEQYF
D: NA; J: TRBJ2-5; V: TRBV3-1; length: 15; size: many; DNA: TGTGCCAGCAGCGGTGGGACTGTGATGTTCGAGACCCAGTACTTC; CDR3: CASSGGTVMFETQYF
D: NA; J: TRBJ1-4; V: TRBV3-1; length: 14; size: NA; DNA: TGTGCCAGCAGCTACACAGGAGGTAATGAAAAACTGTTTTTT; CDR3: CASSYTGGNEKLFF
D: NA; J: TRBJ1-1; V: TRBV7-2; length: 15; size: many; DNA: TGTGCCAGCAGCTTAGTTTGGGCCCTGGGGACTGAAGCTTTCTTT; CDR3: CASSLVWALGTEAFF
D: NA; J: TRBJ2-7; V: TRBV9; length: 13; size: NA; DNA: TGTGCCAGCAGCGGGAGGGGCCAGCCCGGGCAGTACTTC; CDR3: CASSGRGQPGQYF